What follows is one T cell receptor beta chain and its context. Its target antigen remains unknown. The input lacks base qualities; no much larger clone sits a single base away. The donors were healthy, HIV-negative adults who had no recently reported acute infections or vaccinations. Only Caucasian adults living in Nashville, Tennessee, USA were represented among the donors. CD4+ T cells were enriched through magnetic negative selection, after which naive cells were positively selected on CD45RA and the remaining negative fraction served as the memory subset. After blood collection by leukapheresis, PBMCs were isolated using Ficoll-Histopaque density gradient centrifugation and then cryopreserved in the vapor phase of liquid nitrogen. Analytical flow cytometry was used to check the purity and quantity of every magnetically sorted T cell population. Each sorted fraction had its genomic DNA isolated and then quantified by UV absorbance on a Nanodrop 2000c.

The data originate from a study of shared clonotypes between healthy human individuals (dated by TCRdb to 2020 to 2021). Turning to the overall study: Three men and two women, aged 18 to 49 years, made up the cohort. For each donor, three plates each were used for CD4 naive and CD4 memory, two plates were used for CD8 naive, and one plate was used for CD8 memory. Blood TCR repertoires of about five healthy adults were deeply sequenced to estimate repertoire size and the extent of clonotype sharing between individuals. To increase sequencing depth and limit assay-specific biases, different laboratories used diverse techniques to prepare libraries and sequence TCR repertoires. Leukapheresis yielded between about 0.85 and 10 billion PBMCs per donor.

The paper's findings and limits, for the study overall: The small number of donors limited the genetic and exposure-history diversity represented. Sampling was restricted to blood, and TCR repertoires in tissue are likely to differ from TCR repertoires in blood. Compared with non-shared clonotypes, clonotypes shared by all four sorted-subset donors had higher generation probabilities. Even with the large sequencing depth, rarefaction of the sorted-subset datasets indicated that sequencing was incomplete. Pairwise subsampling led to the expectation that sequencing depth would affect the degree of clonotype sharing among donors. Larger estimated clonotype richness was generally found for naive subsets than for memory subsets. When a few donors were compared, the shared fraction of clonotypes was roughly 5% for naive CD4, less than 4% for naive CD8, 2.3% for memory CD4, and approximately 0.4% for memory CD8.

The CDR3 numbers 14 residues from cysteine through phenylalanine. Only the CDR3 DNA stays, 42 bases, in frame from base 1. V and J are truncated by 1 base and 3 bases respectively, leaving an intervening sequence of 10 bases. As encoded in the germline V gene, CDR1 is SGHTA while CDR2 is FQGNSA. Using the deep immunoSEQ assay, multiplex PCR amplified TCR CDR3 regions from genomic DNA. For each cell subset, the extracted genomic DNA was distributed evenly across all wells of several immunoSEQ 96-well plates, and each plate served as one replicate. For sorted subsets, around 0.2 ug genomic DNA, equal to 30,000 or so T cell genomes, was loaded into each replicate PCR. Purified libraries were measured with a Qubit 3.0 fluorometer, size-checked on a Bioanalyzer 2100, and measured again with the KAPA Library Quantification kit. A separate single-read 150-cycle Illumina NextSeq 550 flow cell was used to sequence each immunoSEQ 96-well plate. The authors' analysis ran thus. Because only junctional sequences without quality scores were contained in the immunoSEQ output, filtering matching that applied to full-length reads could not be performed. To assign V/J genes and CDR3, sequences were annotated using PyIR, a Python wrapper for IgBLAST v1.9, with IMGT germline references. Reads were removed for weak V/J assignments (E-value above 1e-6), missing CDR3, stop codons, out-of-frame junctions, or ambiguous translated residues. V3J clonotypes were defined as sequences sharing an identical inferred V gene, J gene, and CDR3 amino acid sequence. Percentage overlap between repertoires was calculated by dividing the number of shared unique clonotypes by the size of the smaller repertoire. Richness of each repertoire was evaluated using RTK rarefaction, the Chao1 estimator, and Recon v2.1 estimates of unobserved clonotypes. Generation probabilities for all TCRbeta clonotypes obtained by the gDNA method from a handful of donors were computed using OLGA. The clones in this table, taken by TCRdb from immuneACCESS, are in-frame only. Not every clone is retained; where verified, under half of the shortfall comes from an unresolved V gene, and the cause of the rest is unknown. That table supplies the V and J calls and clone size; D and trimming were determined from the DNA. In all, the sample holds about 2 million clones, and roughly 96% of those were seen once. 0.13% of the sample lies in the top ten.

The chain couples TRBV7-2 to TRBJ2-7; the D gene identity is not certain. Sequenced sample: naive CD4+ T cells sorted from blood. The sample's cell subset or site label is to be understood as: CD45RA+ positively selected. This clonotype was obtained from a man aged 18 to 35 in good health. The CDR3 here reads CASSLGVPLYEQYF. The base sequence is TGTGCCAGCAGCTTAGGGGTTCCTCTCTACGAGCAGTACTTC.